The clone carrying this TCR beta chain was seen many times. The antigen is unknown. These data belong to a study of post-analysis software for immune sequencing data. Study summary: Clinical courses comprised relapsing-remitting, secondary progressive and progressive-relapsing multiple sclerosis. Points from the study as a whole: A significant reduction in normalized Chao1 diversity was observed in multiple sclerosis patients versus controls.

cDNA libraries of TCR beta carried unique molecular identifiers. Yield was roughly 0.5 million cDNA molecules from about 0.94 to 9.7 million T cells. One entry per CDR3 protein results from TCRdb running MiXCR on the PCR reads. The sample has approximately 260,000 distinct CDR3 sequences; about 38% are singletons. The TCR was taken from a girl aged 10-17 years with multiple sclerosis. The sequencing sample was made of blood.

The CDR3 nucleotides are TGTGCCAGCAGCCCAGGGTTTATTCGCCCTGAAGCTTTCTTT. Its translation: CASSPGFIRPEAFF. The chain recombines TRBV5-4 with TRBJ1-1; maybe TRBD1 (5 bases). The CDR3 has 14 amino acids. With 4 bases removed from V and 6 bases from J, the gap between germline ends came to 16 bases. The germline gives CDR1 SGHNT, CDR2 YYREEE (reference sequence).